Detailed here is one T cell receptor (beta chain). Its specificity is unknown. This PCR relied on a set of 60 Vbeta primers and 13 Jbeta primers. The data were produced by immunoSEQ multiplex PCR, yet TCRdb's version contains in-frame clones alone and is incomplete. The sample has approximately 200,000 clones; more than 70% are singletons. The CDR3 loop spans 15 amino acids. Germline V CDR1 and CDR2: MRHNA, SNTAGT. Trimming cost V 4 bases and J 5 bases; bases outside gene matches: 6. This specimen belongs to a study of cytomegalovirus exposure and HLA in healthy donors. Regarding the study as a whole: Three chains linked to CMV were shown in vitro to be specific for CMV antigens. An observed cluster of highly shared sequence variants was recorded as a likely sequencing artifact. Reportedly, cytomegalovirus status was diagnosed with high sensitivity and specificity.

The receptor comes from a human donor in good health. The chain combines TRBV6-4 with TRBJ2-3, with 10 nucleotides matching TRBD2. The specimen was PBMCs. In nucleotides, the CDR3 is TGTGCCAGCAGTGGTCTAGCGGGAGTAGGAGATACGCAGTATTTT. This sequence encodes CASSGLAGVGDTQYF.